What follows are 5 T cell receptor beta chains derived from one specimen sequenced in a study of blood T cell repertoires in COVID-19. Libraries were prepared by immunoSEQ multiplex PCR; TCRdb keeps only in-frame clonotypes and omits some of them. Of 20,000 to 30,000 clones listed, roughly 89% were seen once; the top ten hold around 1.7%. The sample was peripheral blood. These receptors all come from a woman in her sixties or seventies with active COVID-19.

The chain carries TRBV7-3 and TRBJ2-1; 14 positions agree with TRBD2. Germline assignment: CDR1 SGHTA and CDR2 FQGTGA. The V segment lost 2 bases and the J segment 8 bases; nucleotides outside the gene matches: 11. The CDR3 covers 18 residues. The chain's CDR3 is CASSLRFQTSGRAHEQFF. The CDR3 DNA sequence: TGTGCCAGCAGCTTACGGTTTCAGACTAGCGGGAGGGCCCATGAGCAGTTCTTC.

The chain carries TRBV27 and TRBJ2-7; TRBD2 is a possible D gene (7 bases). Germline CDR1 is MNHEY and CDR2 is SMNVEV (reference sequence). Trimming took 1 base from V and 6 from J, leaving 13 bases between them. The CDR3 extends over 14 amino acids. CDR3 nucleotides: TGTGCCAGCAGTTTATGGGGGGGCCGGTCCGAGCAGTACTTC. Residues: CASSLWGGRSEQYF.

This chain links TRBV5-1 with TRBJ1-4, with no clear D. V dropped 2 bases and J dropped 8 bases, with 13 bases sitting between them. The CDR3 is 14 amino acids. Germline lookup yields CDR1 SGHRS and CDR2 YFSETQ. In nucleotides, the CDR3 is TGCGCCAGCAGCTTTCGAGGCCCTGGGGAAAAACTGTTTTTT. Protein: CASSFRGPGEKLFF.

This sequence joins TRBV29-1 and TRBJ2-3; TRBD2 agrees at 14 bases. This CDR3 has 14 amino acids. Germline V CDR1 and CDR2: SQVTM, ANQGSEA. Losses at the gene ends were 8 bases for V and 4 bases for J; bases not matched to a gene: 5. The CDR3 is CSSGTSGRSDTQYF. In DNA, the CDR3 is TGCAGCTCGGGGACTAGCGGGAGATCAGATACGCAGTATTTT.

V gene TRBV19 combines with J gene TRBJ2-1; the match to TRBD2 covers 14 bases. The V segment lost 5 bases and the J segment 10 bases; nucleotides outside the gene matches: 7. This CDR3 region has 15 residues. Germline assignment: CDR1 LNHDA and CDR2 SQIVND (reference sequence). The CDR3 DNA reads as TGTGCCAGTAGTCCGGGACTAGCGGGAGCACGGGAGCAGTTCTTC. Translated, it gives CASSPGLAGAREQFF.